Listed below are T cell receptor beta chains from one sample, sequenced in a study of cytotoxic CD8 clonotypes in ibrutinib-treated CLL. Profiling relied on immunoSEQ multiplex PCR, and the TCRdb table lists in-frame clones only, not all of them. Of roughly 220,000 clones listed, about four fifths are singletons. This material consisted of PBMCs, taken after 12 months of ibrutinib treatment. These receptors were taken from a human donor with chronic lymphocytic leukemia. Both conserved end residues are part of each CDR3. The order of the fields is J gene, V gene, CDR3 protein.

j_gene: TRBJ2-7
v_gene: TRBV19
CDR3aa: CASSAGLGVYEQYF

j_gene: TRBJ2-3
v_gene: TRBV5-1
CDR3aa: CASSIGTDSDTQYF

j_gene: TRBJ2-1
v_gene: TRBV7-3
CDR3aa: CASSPGGQGFYNEQFF

j_gene: TRBJ1-2
v_gene: TRBV28
CDR3aa: CASRSGGANYGYTF

j_gene: TRBJ1-6
v_gene: TRBV4-1
CDR3aa: CASSQDLAGTYNSPLHF

j_gene: TRBJ1-1
v_gene: TRBV18
CDR3aa: CASSTLPGLDTEAFF

j_gene: TRBJ1-2
v_gene: TRBV11-2
CDR3aa: CASAKAGPRGYTF

j_gene: TRBJ2-2
v_gene: TRBV5-1
CDR3aa: CASSSEYQGAASNTGELFF

j_gene: TRBJ2-3
v_gene: TRBV15
CDR3aa: CATSTLPGLAGDPDTQYF

j_gene: TRBJ2-1
v_gene: TRBV7-9
CDR3aa: CASKPGLAGNEQFF

j_gene: TRBJ2-5
v_gene: TRBV6-6
CDR3aa: CASRLSGDETQYF

j_gene: TRBJ2-2
v_gene: TRBV9
CDR3aa: CASSSPRTLLTVHTGELFF

j_gene: TRBJ2-7
v_gene: TRBV11-2
CDR3aa: CASSYAMERGQPYEQYF

j_gene: TRBJ2-1
v_gene: TRBV18
CDR3aa: CASSPTTRNNEQFF

j_gene: TRBJ2-2
v_gene: TRBV2
CDR3aa: CASGGSTGELFF

j_gene: TRBJ1-1
v_gene: TRBV30
CDR3aa: CAWLTMGVDAFF

j_gene: TRBJ2-7
v_gene: TRBV30
CDR3aa: CAWSVNAGSEQYF